This T cell receptor (beta chain) was identified during a study of OX40 agonist ivuxolimab in advanced cancers. From germline, CDR1 is SQVTM and CDR2 ANQGSEA. The length of the CDR3 is 11 residues. V lost 4 bases, J lost 3 bases, and 7 bases lay in between. Assay: immunoSEQ multiplex PCR; the TCRdb copy retains only in-frame clones and omits some. The sample consists of under 60,000 clones, roughly 88% of them appearing once. The study sampled blood at baseline, cycle 4 day 1, and cycle 7 day 1. The sequencing used CD4+ or CD8+ T cells sorted from blood, collected in a trial of the OX40 agonist ivuxolimab. The receptor's source is an adult with an advanced solid tumor such as melanoma, head and neck, liver or kidney cancer. The chain couples TRBV29-1 to TRBJ2-7; D remains unclear. CDR3 bases: TGCAGCGTTGCCGTCAGCTACGAGCAGTACTTC. This encodes CSVAVSYEQYF.